The sequence of this TCR beta chain was determined in a study of human T cells and chemical hapten exposure (dated by TCRdb to the early 2020s). Regarding the complete study: For sensitization, 2% DPC in acetone was applied to an approximately 2 cm by approximately 2 cm area of upper inner arm skin. Patients additionally received weekly therapeutic DPC doses to the scalp throughout the approximately 22-week study period. Patch testing was performed on the upper back with Finn chambers containing 0.01% DPC, and the patch tests were scored after 6 days according to International Contact Dermatitis Research Group standards. The mostly female patient cohort included alopecia areata with under or over 50% scalp involvement, alopecia totalis and alopecia universalis. Libraries were combined into a pool for sequencing, and differences in TCR yield between samples came mainly from small differences in library volumes within the pool. The study tracked peripheral blood TCR repertoire changes in vivo during primary and secondary sensitization to the hapten diphenylcyclopropenone (DPC) in alopecia patients. Blood was sampled from patients pre-sensitization (week 0) and at 2, 6 and about 24 weeks after DPC sensitization. Twenty-nine alopecia patients gave blood for TCR sequencing at one to four time points (pre-sensitization, 2, 6 and 24 weeks).

Based on the germline V gene (reference sequence), the CDR1 and CDR2 sequences are DFQATT and SNEGSKA. The CDR3 covers 15 residues, taking in both the cysteine and the phenylalanine. The entry retains the CDR3 DNA only, 45 bases that are in frame from base 1. V has 0 bases trimmed and J has 7 bases trimmed; junction bases matching no gene number 5. To prepare the library, RACE was applied. TCRdb shows the sequencer as NextSeq 500. During library preparation, unique molecular identifiers were attached to individual cDNA molecules so that TCRs could be counted quantitatively and reproducibly. Both TCR alpha and TCR beta chains were sequenced from each blood RNA sample. The paper's processing steps were these. The median number of TCRs per sample was around 96,000, ranging from about 23,224 to 750,000. The Decombinator software suite was used to annotate the V, J and CDR3 of the TCR reads. Every sample was subsampled to the same number of TCRs (28,000) for the PS versus PT1 abundance plots. TCRs were defined as expanded if absent before sensitization and observed at least eight times at the 2-week time point. TCRdb ran its own pipeline on the public reads, namely fastp trimming at Q25 and MiXCR clone calling, and kept in-frame beta chains. Identical CDR3 protein sequences are pooled into one entry, listed with their most common genes and DNA. The V and J calls and clone size are TCRdb's, not the authors'. This sample has about 170,000 distinct CDR3 sequences in its table, and about 30% of those were observed once. The ten top clones hold around 2.3% of the sample.

Explained via the paper, the time point label denotes: patch test 3, about 24 weeks after DPC sensitization. The meaning of the sample's treatment or condition label: therapeutic diphenylcyclopropenone sensitization with weekly scalp DPC. At every patch-test visit, the blood draw took place before the patch test was put on. Patients were considered eligible if aged 18 to 70, diagnosed with alopecia and deemed suitable for DPC therapy, and patients were excluded if pregnant. Total RNA was extracted from unfractionated whole blood that had been collected in Tempus Blood RNA tubes. Results and caveats for the whole study, not just this receptor: No change with DPC sensitization was found in the number of TCRs above 1 in 1000 frequency, and no evidence of global repertoire structure alterations was found. After repeated subsampling, the strength of the expansion versus patch-test correlation and the threshold at which it became significant changed. Because every patient had alopecia, a presumed autoimmune disease, the patients' immune response might differ from that of healthy individuals. Significantly more large CDR3 similarity clusters were formed by expanded TCRs than by pre-sensitization or healthy control sets, consistent with antigen-driven responses. Patch test score was positively correlated with the number of PT1 expanded TCRs, with significance at thresholds 8, 16 and 32 but not at 4.

Many counts were recorded for this clonotype. There is no known antigen for this receptor. No quality values exist for individual bases; no much larger clone is one base distant. The source of this sequence is a woman younger than 30 with alopecia areata. Some clones in this sample may be carry-over from other donors' samples. This chain is built from TRBV20-1 and TRBJ2-1, and 11 bases in between align with TRBD2. Source: whole blood, taken in connection with sensitization to the hapten diphenylcyclopropenone (DPC). The DNA reads as follows: TGCAGTGCTAGAGATTTACTAGCGGGGGCTAATGAGCAGTTCTTC. It translates to CSARDLLAGANEQFF.